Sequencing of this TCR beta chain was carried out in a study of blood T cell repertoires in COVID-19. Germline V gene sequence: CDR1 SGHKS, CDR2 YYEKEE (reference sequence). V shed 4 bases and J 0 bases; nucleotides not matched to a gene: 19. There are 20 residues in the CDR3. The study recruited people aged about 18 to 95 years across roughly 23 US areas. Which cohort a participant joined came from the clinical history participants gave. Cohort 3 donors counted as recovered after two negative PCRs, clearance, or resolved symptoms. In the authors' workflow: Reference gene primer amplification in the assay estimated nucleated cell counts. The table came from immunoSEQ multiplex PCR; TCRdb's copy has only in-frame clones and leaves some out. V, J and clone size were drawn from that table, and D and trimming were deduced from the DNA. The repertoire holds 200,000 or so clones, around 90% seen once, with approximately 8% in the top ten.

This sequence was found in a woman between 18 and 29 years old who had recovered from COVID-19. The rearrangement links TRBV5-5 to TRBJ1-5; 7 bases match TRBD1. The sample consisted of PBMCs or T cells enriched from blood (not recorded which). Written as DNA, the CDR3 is TGTGCCAGCAGCCAGCGAGACACAGGGGATTTCTGGTATAGCAATCAGCCCCAGCATTTT. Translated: CASSQRDTGDFWYSNQPQHF.